This TCR beta chain was sequenced in a study of T-cell memory formation after mild COVID-19. Using constant-segment primers, 5'RACE produced TCR alpha and TCR beta cDNA libraries carrying sample barcodes and UMIs. TCRdb analysed the 5' RACE reads with MiXCR anew, one entry per CDR3 protein. The sample has 550,000 to 700,000 distinct CDR3 sequences, around 16% seen once. CDR1 and CDR2 (germline): SEHNR, FQNEAQ (reference sequence). CDR3 length equals 16 residues. V lost 5 bases and J lost 0, with 15 bases in between. This clonotype was seen a handful of times. This clonotype was sampled from an adult woman who had mild COVID-19 (a few samples of this study predate the infection). Cell type and time point are not known. The chain carries TRBV7-9 and TRBJ2-3; D perhaps matches TRBD2 (5 bases). The sequenced sample consisted of PBMCs or a T cell subset sorted from them (not recorded which). CDR3: CASSRSRGTSTDTQYF. The CDR3 region has the DNA TGTGCCAGCAGCCGAAGTCGGGGAACCAGCACAGATACGCAGTATTTT.